This T cell receptor (beta chain) is drawn from a study of shared clonotypes between healthy human individuals (dated by TCRdb to 2018 to 2021). Regarding the complete study: A couple of women and a few men aged 18 to 49 years were included in the cohort. Each donor's leukapheresis produced roughly between roughly 0.85 and 9.5 billion PBMCs. To estimate repertoire size and how much clonotypes are shared between individuals, the study performed deep sequencing of blood TCR repertoires from roughly five healthy adults. Libraries were prepared and TCR repertoires were sequenced by different laboratories using diverse techniques, in order to increase sequencing depth and limit assay-specific biases. Per donor, three plates each were used for CD4 naive and CD4 memory, two for CD8 naive, and one for CD8 memory.

For the CD8 naive samples, CD45RO-negative cells were positively selected for CCR7, yielding a CD45RA+CCR7+ population from which TemRA cells were excluded. Donors were healthy HIV-negative adults with no recently reported acute infections or vaccinations. All donors were Caucasian adults living in Nashville, Tennessee, USA. Blood was collected by leukapheresis, and PBMCs were isolated by Ficoll-Histopaque density gradient centrifugation and then cryopreserved in liquid nitrogen vapor phase. Analytical flow cytometry was used to check the purity and quantity of each magnetically sorted T cell population. Genomic DNA was isolated from every sorted fraction and measured by UV absorbance on a Nanodrop 2000c. Using the deep immunoSEQ assay, TCR CDR3 regions were amplified from genomic DNA by multiplex PCR. Extracted genomic DNA from each cell subset was distributed evenly across all wells of several immunoSEQ 96-well plates, and each plate was treated as a replicate. For sorted subsets, around 200 ng genomic DNA, equal to 30,000 or so T cell genomes, was loaded into each replicate PCR. The purified libraries were quantified using a Qubit 3.0 fluorometer, sized with a Bioanalyzer 2100, and then quantified again using the KAPA Library Quantification kit. A separate single-read 150-cycle Illumina NextSeq 550 flow cell was used to sequence each immunoSEQ 96-well plate. The authors' analysis ran thus. Because only junctional sequences without quality scores were contained in the immunoSEQ output, filtering matching that applied to full-length reads could not be performed. Sequences were annotated with PyIR, a Python wrapper for IgBLAST v1.9, and V/J genes and CDR3 were assigned using IMGT germline references. Reads were removed for weak V/J assignments (E-value above 1e-6), missing CDR3, stop codons, out-of-frame junctions, or ambiguous translated residues. V3J clonotypes were defined as sequences sharing an identical inferred V gene, J gene, and CDR3 amino acid sequence. The percentage overlap between two repertoires was calculated by dividing the number of shared unique clonotypes by the size of the smaller repertoire. Richness of each repertoire was evaluated using RTK rarefaction, the Chao1 estimator, and Recon v2.1 estimates of unobserved clonotypes. Generation probabilities were computed with OLGA for all TCRbeta clonotypes obtained by the gDNA method from several donors. TCRdb re-hosts the immuneACCESS table, in-frame sequences only. Its copies lack some clones; in the studies checked, an unresolved V gene accounts for under half of them, and the cause for the rest is not known. V, J and clone size are those of that table, while D and trimming were read from the DNA. A total of about 2 million clones appear in this sample, less than 95% of them only once. The ten largest clonotypes hold 0.9% to 1.3% of the sample.

Trimming costs V 2 bases and J 3 bases, and their ends lie 8 bases apart. The CDR3 goes from the cysteine to the phenylalanine over 14 residues. The sequence is cut down to CDR3 DNA, 42 bases in frame from base 1. CDR1 and CDR2 are drawn from the germline V gene: MNHEY, SVGAGI. In the case of this clone: Its antigen has not been determined. Base qualities are not at hand, and no much larger clone is one base apart.

Study-wide conclusions, independent of this receptor: The small number of donors limited the genetic and exposure-history diversity represented. Pairwise subsampling indicated that sequencing depth was expected to affect the degree of clonotype sharing among donors. Naive subsets generally had larger estimated clonotype richness than memory subsets. Clonotypes shared by all four sorted-subset donors showed higher generation probabilities than non-shared clonotypes. Incomplete sequencing was indicated by rarefaction of sorted-subset datasets, despite the large sequencing depth. Across a handful of donors, approximately 4.6% of naive CD4, roughly 3.8% of naive CD8, about 2.3% of memory CD4, and roughly 0.41% of memory CD8 clonotypes were shared. Sampling was limited to blood, and TCR repertoires in tissue likely differ from TCR repertoires in blood.

This sequence uses TRBV6-5 and TRBJ1-5, with an unclear D gene assignment. Sequenced: naive CD8+ T cells sorted from blood. In light of the paper, this sample's cell subset or site label describes: CD45RA+CCR7+. This sequence originates from a man younger than 30 in good health. This receptor carries the CDR3 CASSYPTPNQPQHF. The sequenced DNA: TGTGCCAGCAGTTACCCTACCCCCAATCAGCCCCAGCATTTT.